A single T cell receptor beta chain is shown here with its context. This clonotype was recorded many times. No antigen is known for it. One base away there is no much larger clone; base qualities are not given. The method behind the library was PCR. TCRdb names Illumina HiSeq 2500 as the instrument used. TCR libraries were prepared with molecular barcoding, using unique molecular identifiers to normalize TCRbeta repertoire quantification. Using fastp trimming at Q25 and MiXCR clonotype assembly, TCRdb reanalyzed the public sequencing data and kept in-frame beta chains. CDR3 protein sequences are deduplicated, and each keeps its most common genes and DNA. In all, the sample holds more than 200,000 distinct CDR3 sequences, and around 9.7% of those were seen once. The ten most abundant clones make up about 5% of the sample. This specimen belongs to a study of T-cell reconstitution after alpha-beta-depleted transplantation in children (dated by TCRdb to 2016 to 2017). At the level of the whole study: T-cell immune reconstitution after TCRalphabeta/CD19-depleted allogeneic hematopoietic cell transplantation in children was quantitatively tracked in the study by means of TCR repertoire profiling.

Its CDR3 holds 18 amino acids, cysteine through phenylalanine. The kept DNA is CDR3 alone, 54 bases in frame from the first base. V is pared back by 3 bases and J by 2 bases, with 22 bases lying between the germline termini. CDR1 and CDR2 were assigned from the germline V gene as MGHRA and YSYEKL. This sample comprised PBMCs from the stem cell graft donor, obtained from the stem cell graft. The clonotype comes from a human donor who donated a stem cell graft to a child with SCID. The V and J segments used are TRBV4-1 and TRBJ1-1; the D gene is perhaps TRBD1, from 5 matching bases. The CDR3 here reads CASSHPGTANARNTEAFF. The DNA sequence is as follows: TGCGCCAGCAGCCACCCCGGGACGGCCAATGCCCGAAACACTGAAGCTTTCTTT.